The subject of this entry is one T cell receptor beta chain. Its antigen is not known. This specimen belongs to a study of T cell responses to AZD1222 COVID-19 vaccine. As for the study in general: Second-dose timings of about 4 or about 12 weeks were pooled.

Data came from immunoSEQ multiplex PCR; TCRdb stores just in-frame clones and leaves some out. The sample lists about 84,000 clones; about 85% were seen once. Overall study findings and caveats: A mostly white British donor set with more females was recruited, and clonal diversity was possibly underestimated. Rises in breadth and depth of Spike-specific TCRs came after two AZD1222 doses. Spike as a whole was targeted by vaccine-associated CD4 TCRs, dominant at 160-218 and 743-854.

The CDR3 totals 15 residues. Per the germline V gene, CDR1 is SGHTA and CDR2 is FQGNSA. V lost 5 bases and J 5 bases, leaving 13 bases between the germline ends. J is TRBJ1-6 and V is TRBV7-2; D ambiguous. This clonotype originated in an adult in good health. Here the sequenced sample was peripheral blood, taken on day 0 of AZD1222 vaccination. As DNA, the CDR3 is TGTGCCAGCAGCCTTGGGAGGGTGGATAATTCACCCCTCCACTTT. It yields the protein CASSLGRVDNSPLHF.